The 6 T cell receptor beta chains below all came from one sample that was sequenced in a study of T cell responses to AZD1222 COVID-19 vaccine. This table comes from immunoSEQ multiplex PCR, and its TCRdb copy is limited to in-frame clones, with some not included. The profile covers around 89,000 clones, with around nine tenths appearing a single time and 5% to 6.5% taken by the ten largest. This specimen was peripheral blood, taken 28 days after the second AZD1222 dose. The receptors here all came from an adult who received the AZD1222 COVID-19 vaccine.

This clone appeared a few times. The rearrangement links TRBV6-5 to TRBJ1-1, with D perhaps matching TRBD1 (6 bases). V was pared by 5 bases and J by 7 bases, with 17 bases between. The CDR3 length is 14 residues. Germline V gives CDR1 MNHEY, CDR2 SVGAGI. CDR3 in DNA: TGTGCCAGCAGTCCATCCAGGGGAATTGTTGAAGCTTTCTTT. It yields the protein CASSPSRGIVEAFF.

The CDR3 protein is CASNDGGPYEQYF. CDR3 DNA: TGTGCCAGTAACGACGGGGGGCCATACGAGCAGTACTTC. The chain links TRBV19 to TRBJ2-7, with a possible D match to TRBD2 (7 bases). Trimming removed 7 bases at V and 4 bases at J, with 14 bases between. CDR1 and CDR2 from the germline V gene are LNHDA and SQIVND (reference sequence). CDR3 length: 13 amino acids.

The V gene is TRBV3-1 (or the pseudogene TRBV3-2), the J gene TRBJ2-1; 9 bases are shared with TRBD2. CDR1 and CDR2 from the germline V gene are LGHDT and YNNKEL (reference sequence). This CDR3 has 16 residues. V shed 5 bases, J shed 4 bases, and the junction held 9 bases outside the gene matches. The CDR3 nucleotides read TGTGCCAGCAGCGACCTGGCGGGGGGGAAGTACAATGAGCAGTTCTTC. It translates to CASSDLAGGKYNEQFF.

This clone was detected only a few times. V is TRBV15 and J is TRBJ1-4, with D possibly TRBD1 on 5 matching bases. CDR1 and CDR2 (germline): LNHNV, YYDKDF (reference sequence). The CDR3 has 11 amino acids. Deletions cut 9 bases from V and 4 bases from J, with 6 bases between. The CDR3 DNA reads TGTGCCACTCAGGGTAATGAAAAACTGTTTTTT. It codes for CATQGNEKLFF.

The V call is TRBV5-1, the J call TRBJ1-4, with D possibly matching TRBD1 (5 bases). The germline CDR1 and CDR2 sequences are SGHRS and YFSETQ. Trimming took 0 bases from V and 5 from J, leaving 8 bases between them. CDR3 size: 14 residues. In DNA, the CDR3 is TGCGCCAGCAGCTTGGGGGACGGGAATGAAAAACTGTTTTTT. Residues: CASSLGDGNEKLFF.

The chain joins TRBV7-9 to TRBJ2-1, with D possibly TRBD2 on 7 matching bases. The ends were cut back, 8 bases at V and 5 bases at J, with 16 bases in the middle. This CDR3 is 14 amino acids long. Germline values: CDR1 SEHNR, CDR2 FQNEAQ (reference sequence). This CDR3 is CASGGASPNNEQFF. CDR3 sequence (DNA): TGTGCCAGCGGGGGGGCTTCTCCCAACAATGAGCAGTTCTTC.